The 6 T cell receptor beta chains given below trace back to one sample, sequenced in a study of breast tumors, draining lymph nodes, adjacent tissues. TCRdb ran MiXCR on the multiplex PCR reads and lists one entry per CDR3 protein. The table records about 15,000 distinct CDR3 sequences, approximately 55% of them present only once. The specimen sequenced was tumor-adjacent breast tissue. These TCRs come from a female donor with breast cancer. Some clones in this sample may be carry-over from other donors' samples.

This chain uses TRBV4-1 with TRBJ1-3; no clear D gene. V was clipped by 1 base and J by 4 bases, with 14 bases between them. CDR1 and CDR2 from the germline V gene are MGHRA and YSYEKL. The CDR3 runs 16 residues. This CDR3 is CASSQGRAFSGNTIYF. In nucleotides, the CDR3 is TGCGCCAGCAGCCAAGGTCGGGCCTTCTCCGGAAACACCATATATTTT.

This clonotype has at least ten counts. The V and J genes are TRBV28 and TRBJ2-6, with 8 bases matching TRBD1. Germline V gene lookup returns CDR1 MDHEN and CDR2 SYDVKM. The V gene end was trimmed by 3 bases and the J gene end by 2 bases; junction bases not matched to a gene: 3. The CDR3 is 16 amino acids. The CDR3: CASSFQGAAGANVLTF. For the CDR3, the DNA is TGTGCCAGCAGTTTTCAGGGGGCTGCTGGGGCCAACGTCCTGACTTTC.

This clonotype ranks as medium-sized (0.01 to 0.1%). J is TRBJ1-6 and V is TRBV20-1; D is possibly TRBD1 (5 bases). The germline CDR1 and CDR2 sequences are DFQATT and SNEGSKA (reference sequence). The CDR3 is made up of 13 amino acids. V shed 5 bases and J shed 7 bases, with 12 bases lying between them. The CDR3 region has the DNA TGCAGTGCTGAGGGACCTCCAAATTCACCCCTCCACTTT. Translation gives CSAEGPPNSPLHF.

The chain combines TRBV5-1 with TRBJ2-2, with 8 bases that match TRBD2. The V and J ends lost 5 bases and 7 bases, in that order; junction bases with no gene match: 10. Germline lookup yields CDR1 SGHRS and CDR2 YFSETQ. CDR3 size: 15 residues. Here the CDR3 DNA reads TGCGCCAGCAGTACCGGGAGGGCCTATGACGGGGAGCTGTTTTTT. Its translation is CASSTGRAYDGELFF.

This clonotype is medium-sized (0.01 to 0.1%) within its sample. This chain connects TRBV4-1 to TRBJ1-2; D is perhaps TRBD1 (5 bases). CDR3 length: 13 amino acids. CDR1 MGHRA and CDR2 YSYEKL come from the germline V gene. Between the trimmed V and J ends, which lost 2 bases and 7 bases, there was a span of 11 bases. The CDR3 protein is CASSQPWGVGYTF. Written as DNA, the CDR3 is TGCGCCAGCAGCCAACCGTGGGGGGTTGGCTACACCTTC.

This clonotype was found many times. This sequence joins TRBV6-5 and TRBJ2-3, with 7 bases identical to TRBD2. After removal of 4 bases from V and 6 bases from J, the junction contained 7 bases not matched to a gene. CDR3 size: 14 residues. Germline V gene sequence: CDR1 MNHEY, CDR2 SVGAGI. This chain's CDR3 is CASSLEAGVDTQYF. In DNA, the CDR3 is TGTGCCAGCAGTTTAGAGGCGGGAGTGGATACGCAGTATTTT.